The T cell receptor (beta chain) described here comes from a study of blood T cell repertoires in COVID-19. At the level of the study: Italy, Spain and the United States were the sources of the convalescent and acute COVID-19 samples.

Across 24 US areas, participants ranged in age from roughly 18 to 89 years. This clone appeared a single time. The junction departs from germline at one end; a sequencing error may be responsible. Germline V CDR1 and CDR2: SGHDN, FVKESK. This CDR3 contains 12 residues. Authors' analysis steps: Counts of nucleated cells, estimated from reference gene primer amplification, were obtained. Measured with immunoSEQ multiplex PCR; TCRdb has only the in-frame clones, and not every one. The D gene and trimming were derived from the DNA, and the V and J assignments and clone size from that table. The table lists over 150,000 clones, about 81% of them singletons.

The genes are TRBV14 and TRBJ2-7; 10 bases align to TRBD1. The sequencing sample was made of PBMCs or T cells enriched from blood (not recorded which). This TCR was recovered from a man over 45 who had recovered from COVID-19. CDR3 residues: CASSETGGWSNF. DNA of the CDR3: TGTGCCAGCAGCGAGACAGGGGGCTGGTCTAACTTC.